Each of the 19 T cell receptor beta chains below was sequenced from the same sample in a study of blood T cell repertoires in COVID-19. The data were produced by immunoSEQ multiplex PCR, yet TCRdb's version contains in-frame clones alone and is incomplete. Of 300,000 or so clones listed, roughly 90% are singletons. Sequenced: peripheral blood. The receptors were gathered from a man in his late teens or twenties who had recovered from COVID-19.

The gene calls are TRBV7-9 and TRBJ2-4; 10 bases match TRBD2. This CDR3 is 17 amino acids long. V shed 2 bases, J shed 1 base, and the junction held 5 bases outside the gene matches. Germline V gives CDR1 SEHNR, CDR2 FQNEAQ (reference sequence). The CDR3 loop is CASSLLTSGAAKNIQYF. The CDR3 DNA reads TGTGCCAGCAGCTTACTTACTAGCGGGGCGGCCAAAAACATTCAGTACTTC.

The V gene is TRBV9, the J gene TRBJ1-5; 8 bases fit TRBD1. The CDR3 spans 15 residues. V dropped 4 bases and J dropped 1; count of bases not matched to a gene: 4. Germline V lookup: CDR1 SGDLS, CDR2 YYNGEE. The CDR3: CASSRTGSSNQPQHF. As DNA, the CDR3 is TGTGCCAGCAGCCGGACAGGGTCGAGCAATCAGCCCCAGCATTTT.

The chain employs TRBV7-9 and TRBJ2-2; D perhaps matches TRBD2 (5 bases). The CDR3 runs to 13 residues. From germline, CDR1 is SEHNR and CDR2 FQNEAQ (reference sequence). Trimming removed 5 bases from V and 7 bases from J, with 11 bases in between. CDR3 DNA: TGTGCCAGCAGCCCCCGACTAATCGGGGAGCTGTTTTTT. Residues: CASSPRLIGELFF.

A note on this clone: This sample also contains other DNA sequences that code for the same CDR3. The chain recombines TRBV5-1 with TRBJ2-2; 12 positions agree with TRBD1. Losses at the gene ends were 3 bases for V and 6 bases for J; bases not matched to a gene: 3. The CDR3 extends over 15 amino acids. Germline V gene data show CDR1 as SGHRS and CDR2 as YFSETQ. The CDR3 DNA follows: TGCGCCAGCAGCTCTGGGACAGGGGGCTCCGGGGAGCTGTTTTTT. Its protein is CASSSGTGGSGELFF. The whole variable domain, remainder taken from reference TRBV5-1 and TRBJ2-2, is KAGVTQTPRYLIKTRGQQVTLSCSPISGHRSVSWYQQTPGQGLQFLFEYFSETQRNKGNFPGRFSGRQFSNSRSEMNVSTLELGDSALYLCASSSGTGGSGELFFGEGSRLTVL.

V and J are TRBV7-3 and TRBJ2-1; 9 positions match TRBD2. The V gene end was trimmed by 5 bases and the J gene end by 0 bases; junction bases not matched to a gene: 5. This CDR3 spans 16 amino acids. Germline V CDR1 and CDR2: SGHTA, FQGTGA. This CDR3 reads CASSTGTSHSYNEQFF. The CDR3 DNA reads TGTGCCAGCAGCACCGGGACTAGCCACTCCTACAATGAGCAGTTCTTC.

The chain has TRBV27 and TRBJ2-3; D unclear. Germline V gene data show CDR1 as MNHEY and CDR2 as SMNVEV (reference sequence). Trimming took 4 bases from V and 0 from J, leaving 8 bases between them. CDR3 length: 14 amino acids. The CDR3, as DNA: TGTGCCAGCAGTTGGGCTTCTAGCACAGATACGCAGTATTTT. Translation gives CASSWASSTDTQYF.

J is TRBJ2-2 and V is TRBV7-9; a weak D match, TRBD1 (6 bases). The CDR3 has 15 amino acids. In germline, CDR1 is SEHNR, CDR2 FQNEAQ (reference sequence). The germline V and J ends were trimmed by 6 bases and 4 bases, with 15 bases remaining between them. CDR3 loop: CASRPTGPFTGELFF. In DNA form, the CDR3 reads TGTGCCAGCAGACCCACAGGGCCGTTCACCGGGGAGCTGTTTTTT.

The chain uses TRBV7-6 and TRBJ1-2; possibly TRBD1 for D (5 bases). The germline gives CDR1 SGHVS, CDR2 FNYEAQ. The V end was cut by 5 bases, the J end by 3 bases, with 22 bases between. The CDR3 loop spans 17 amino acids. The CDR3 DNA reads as TGTGCCAGCAGCAAACATTTGGATCCCCGGGGGGACTATGGCTACACCTTC. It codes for CASSKHLDPRGDYGYTF.

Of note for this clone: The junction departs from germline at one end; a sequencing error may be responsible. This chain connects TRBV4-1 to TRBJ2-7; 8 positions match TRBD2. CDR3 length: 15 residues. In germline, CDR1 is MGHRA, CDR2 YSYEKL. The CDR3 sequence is CARSPGGGRPYEQYF. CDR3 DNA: TGCGCCCGCAGCCCCGGGGGGGGGAGGCCTTACGAGCAGTACTTC.

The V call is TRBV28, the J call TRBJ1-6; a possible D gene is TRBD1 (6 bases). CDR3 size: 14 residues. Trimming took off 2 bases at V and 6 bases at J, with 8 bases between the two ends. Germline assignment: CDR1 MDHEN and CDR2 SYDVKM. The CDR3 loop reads CASSLQGLNSPLHF. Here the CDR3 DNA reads TGTGCCAGCAGTTTACAGGGGCTTAATTCACCCCTCCACTTT.

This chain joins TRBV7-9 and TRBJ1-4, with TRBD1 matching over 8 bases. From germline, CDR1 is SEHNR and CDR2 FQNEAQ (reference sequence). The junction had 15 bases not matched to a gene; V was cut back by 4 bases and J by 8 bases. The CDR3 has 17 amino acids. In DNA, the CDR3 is TGTGCCAGCAGCTCGCTGGCCCGGGGACAGGTGGGAGAAAAACTGTTTTTT. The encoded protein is CASSSLARGQVGEKLFF. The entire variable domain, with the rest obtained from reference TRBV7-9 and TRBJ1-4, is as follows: DTGVSQNPRHKITKRGQNVTFRCDPISEHNRLYWYRQTLGQGPEFLTYFQNEAQLEKSRLLSDRFSAERPKGSFSTLEIQRTEQGDSAMYLCASSSLARGQVGEKLFFGSGTQLSVL.

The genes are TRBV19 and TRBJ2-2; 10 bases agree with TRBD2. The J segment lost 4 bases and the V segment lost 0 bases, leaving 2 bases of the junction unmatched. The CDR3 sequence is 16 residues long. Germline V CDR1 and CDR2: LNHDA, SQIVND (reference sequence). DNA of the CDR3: TGTGCCAGTAGTATAGAAAGCGGGAGGGGCACCGGGGAGCTGTTTTTT. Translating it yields CASSIESGRGTGELFF.

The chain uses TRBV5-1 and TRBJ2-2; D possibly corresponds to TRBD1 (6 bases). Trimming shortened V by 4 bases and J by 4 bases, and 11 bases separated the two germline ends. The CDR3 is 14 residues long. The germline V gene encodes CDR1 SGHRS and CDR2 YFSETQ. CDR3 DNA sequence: TGCGCCAGCAGCGTCGACAGGCCCACCGGGGAGCTGTTTTTT. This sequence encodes CASSVDRPTGELFF. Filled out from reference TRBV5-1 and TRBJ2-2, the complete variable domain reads KAGVTQTPRYLIKTRGQQVTLSCSPISGHRSVSWYQQTPGQGLQFLFEYFSETQRNKGNFPGRFSGRQFSNSRSEMNVSTLELGDSALYLCASSVDRPTGELFFGEGSRLTVL.

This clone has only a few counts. The CDR3 here is CASGLAGYQPQHF. The DNA for the CDR3 is TGTGCTAGTGGTTTGGCGGGATATCAGCCCCAGCATTTT. The chain has TRBV12-5 and TRBJ1-5; no clear D gene. Trimming removed 1 base from V and 5 bases from J, with 6 bases in between. Germline lookup yields CDR1 LGHNT and CDR2 FRNRAP. The CDR3 length is 13 residues. The full variable domain, with the rest looked up from reference TRBV12-5 and TRBJ1-5, is DARVTQTPRHKVTEMGQEVTMRCQPILGHNTVFWYRQTMMQGLELLAYFRNRAPLDDSGMPKDRFSAEMPDATLATLKIQPSEPRDSAVYFCASGLAGYQPQHFGDGTRLSIL.

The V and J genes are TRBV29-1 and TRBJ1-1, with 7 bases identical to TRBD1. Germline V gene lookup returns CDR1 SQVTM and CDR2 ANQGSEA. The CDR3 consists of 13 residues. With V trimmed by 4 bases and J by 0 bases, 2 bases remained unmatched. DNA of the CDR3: TGCAGCGTTGTACAGGGGTTGAACACTGAAGCTTTCTTT. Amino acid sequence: CSVVQGLNTEAFF.

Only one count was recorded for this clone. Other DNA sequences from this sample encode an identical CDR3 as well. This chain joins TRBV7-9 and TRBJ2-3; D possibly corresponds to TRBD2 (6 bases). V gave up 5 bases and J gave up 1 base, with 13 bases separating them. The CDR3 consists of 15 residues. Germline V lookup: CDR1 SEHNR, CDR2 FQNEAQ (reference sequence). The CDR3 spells CASSLDGGGTDTQYF. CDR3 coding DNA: TGTGCCAGCAGCCTGGATGGAGGGGGCACAGATACGCAGTATTTT. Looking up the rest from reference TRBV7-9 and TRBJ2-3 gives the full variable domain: DTGVSQNPRHKITKRGQNVTFRCDPISEHNRLYWYRQTLGQGPEFLTYFQNEAQLEKSRLLSDRFSAERPKGSFSTLEIQRTEQGDSAMYLCASSLDGGGTDTQYFGPGTRLTVL.

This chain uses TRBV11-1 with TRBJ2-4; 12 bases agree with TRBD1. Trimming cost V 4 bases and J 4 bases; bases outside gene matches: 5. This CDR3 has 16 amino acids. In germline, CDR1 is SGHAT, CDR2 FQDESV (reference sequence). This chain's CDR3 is CASSSGTGGVKNIQYF. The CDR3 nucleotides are TGTGCCAGCAGCTCCGGGACAGGGGGCGTTAAAAACATTCAGTACTTC.

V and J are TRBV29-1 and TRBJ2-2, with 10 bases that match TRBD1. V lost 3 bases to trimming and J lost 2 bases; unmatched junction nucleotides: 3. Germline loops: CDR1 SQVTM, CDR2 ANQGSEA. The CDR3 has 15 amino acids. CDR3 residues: CSVDRQGANTGELFF. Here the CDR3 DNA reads TGCAGCGTTGATCGACAGGGGGCTAACACCGGGGAGCTGTTTTTT.

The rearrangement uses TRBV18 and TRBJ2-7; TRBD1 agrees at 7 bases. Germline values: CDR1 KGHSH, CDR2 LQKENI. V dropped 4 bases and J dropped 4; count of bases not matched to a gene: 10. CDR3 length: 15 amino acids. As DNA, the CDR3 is TGTGCCAGCTCACAAACGGCAGGGGGTGGGTACGAGCAGTACTTC. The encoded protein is CASSQTAGGGYEQYF. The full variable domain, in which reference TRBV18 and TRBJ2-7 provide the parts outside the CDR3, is NAGVMQNPRHLVRRRGQEARLRCSPMKGHSHVYWYRQLPEEGLKFMVYLQKENIIDESGMPKERFSAEFPKEGPSILRIQQVVRGDSAAYFCASSQTAGGGYEQYFGPGTRLTVT.